Listed here are 7 T cell receptor beta chains from one sample, sequenced in a study of T-cell reconstitution after alpha-beta-depleted transplantation in children. TCRbeta library preparation incorporated unique molecular identifiers. TCRdb called the PCR reads again in MiXCR, with one record for every CDR3 protein. The table has about 200,000 distinct CDR3 sequences, about 14% seen once. Sequenced here: PBMCs from the stem cell graft donor, sampled from the stem cell graft. The origin of the receptors is a human donor who donated a stem cell graft to a child with acute lymphoblastic leukemia.

This clonotype was detected many times. The rearrangement uses TRBV5-1 and TRBJ2-1; 10 bases map to TRBD2. Losses at the gene ends were 2 bases for V and 7 bases for J; bases not matched to a gene: 6. The CDR3 consists of 15 residues. Germline values: CDR1 SGHRS, CDR2 YFSETQ. The CDR3 loop is CASSFKLAGINEQFF. Here the CDR3 DNA reads TGCGCCAGCAGCTTTAAACTAGCGGGAATAAATGAGCAGTTCTTC.

The sample holds many counts of this clonotype. The chain uses TRBV20-1 and TRBJ2-1, with D possibly being TRBD2 (6 bases). CDR3 length equals 13 residues. Trimming removed 7 bases from V and 6 bases from J, with 16 bases in between. Germline V gene lookup returns CDR1 DFQATT and CDR2 SNEGSKA (reference sequence). The CDR3 DNA follows: TGCAGTGGGAGGGGTTGGAGGGTCAATGAGCAGTTCTTC. Translated, it gives CSGRGWRVNEQFF.

This clonotype has ten or more counts. The chain combines TRBV5-6 with TRBJ2-3; 9 nucleotides match TRBD2. Germline assignment: CDR1 SGHDT and CDR2 YYEEEE. The V gene end was trimmed by 0 bases and the J gene end by 2 bases; junction bases not matched to a gene: 4. CDR3 size: 16 residues. Written as DNA, the CDR3 is TGTGCCAGCAGCTTGGCTCTAGCGGGACTCACAGATACGCAGTATTTT. Protein product: CASSLALAGLTDTQYF. Full variable domain (rest looked up from reference TRBV5-6 and TRBJ2-3): DAGVTQSPTHLIKTRGQQVTLRCSPKSGHDTVSWYQQALGQGPQFIFQYYEEEERQRGNFPDRFSGHQFPNYSSELNVNALLLGDSALYLCASSLALAGLTDTQYFGPGTRLTVL.

This clonotype occurred many times. The genes are TRBV12-3 or TRBV12-4 and TRBJ2-1, with 12 bases fitting TRBD2. The CDR3 totals 14 residues. The trim removed 6 bases at V and 6 bases at J, leaving 3 bases unmatched. CDR3 protein: CASRLAGGPNEQFF. The CDR3 DNA reads as TGTGCCAGCAGACTAGCGGGAGGCCCCAATGAGCAGTTCTTC.

The table lists this clonotype with many counts. The rearrangement links TRBV19 to TRBJ2-7; 7 bases align to TRBD2. The CDR3 consists of 13 residues. CDR1 LNHDA and CDR2 SQIVND come from the germline V gene (reference sequence). Trimming cost V 11 bases and J 7 bases; bases outside gene matches: 14. CDR3: CAGGGPTIGEQYF. CDR3 nucleotide sequence: TGTGCCGGGGGGGGACCAACCATAGGAGAGCAGTACTTC.

This clonotype was detected many times. The chain carries TRBV5-1 and TRBJ2-7, with TRBD1 identical over 8 bases. The CDR3 runs to 16 residues. The trim removed 3 bases at V and 4 bases at J, leaving 12 bases unmatched. Germline assignment: CDR1 SGHRS and CDR2 YFSETQ. Here the CDR3 reads CASSSGQGGPPYEQYF. The DNA for the CDR3 is TGCGCCAGCAGCTCCGGACAGGGAGGTCCCCCGTACGAGCAGTACTTC.

This clonotype was detected ten times or more. The rearrangement joins TRBV18 to TRBJ2-1; perhaps TRBD1 as D (5 bases). V lost 6 bases and J 6 bases, leaving 21 bases between the germline ends. The CDR3 extends over 16 amino acids. Germline CDR1 reads KGHSH; CDR2 reads LQKENI. The CDR3 here is CASSQNTDTDINEQFF. Written as DNA, the CDR3 is TGTGCCAGCTCCCAAAATACCGACACGGACATCAATGAGCAGTTCTTC.